This passage covers 26 T cell receptor beta chains from one sample sequenced in a study of blood T cell repertoires in COVID-19. Here immunoSEQ multiplex PCR was the method, and the copy in TCRdb shows in-frame clones only, minus some. This table has around 60,000 clones, approximately 77% appearing once. Sample: peripheral blood. These TCRs come from a woman in her sixties or seventies with COVID-19, enrolled during active disease.

V is TRBV6-5 and J is TRBJ2-5, with D perhaps matching TRBD2 (5 bases). The CDR3 is made up of 13 amino acids. Germline assignment: CDR1 MNHEY and CDR2 SVGAGI. Trimming shortened V by 8 bases and J by 4 bases, and 14 bases separated the two germline ends. CDR3 residues: CASAPTGSETQYF. The CDR3 DNA is TGTGCCAGCGCACCTACGGGGTCAGAGACCCAGTACTTC.

V usage is TRBV5-4 and J usage is TRBJ2-4; 7 bases map to TRBD2. This CDR3 spans 14 amino acids. Looked up from germline, CDR1 is SGHNT and CDR2 is YYREEE (reference sequence). V trimming: 0 bases; J trimming: 7 bases; junction bases outside the gene matches: 4. CDR3 in amino acids: CASSLGTSRNIQYF. In DNA form, the CDR3 reads TGTGCCAGCAGCTTGGGGACTAGTCGCAACATTCAGTACTTC. Complete variable domain (other parts from reference TRBV5-4 and TRBJ2-4): ETGVTQSPTHLIKTRGQQVTLRCSSQSGHNTVSWYQQALGQGPQFIFQYYREEENGRGNFPPRFSGLQFPNYSSELNVNALELDDSALYLCASSLGTSRNIQYFGAGTRLSVL.

V gene TRBV7-3 combines with J gene TRBJ2-3; unclear D gene. The CDR3 is 12 amino acids. CDR1 SGHTA and CDR2 FQGTGA come from the germline V gene. V was cut by 6 bases and J by 6 bases, with 10 bases left in between. The CDR3 here is CASSSGSDTQYF. The CDR3 DNA sequence: TGTGCCAGCAGTTCGGGTTCCGATACGCAGTATTTT.

The chain is built from TRBV7-6 and TRBJ2-3; 8 positions match TRBD1. Losses at the gene ends were 8 bases for V and 0 bases for J; bases not matched to a gene: 13. Per the germline V gene, CDR1 is SGHVS and CDR2 is FNYEAQ. CDR3 length equals 17 residues. CDR3 region: CASAWNPYRGSTDTQYF. The DNA for the CDR3 is TGTGCCAGCGCCTGGAATCCGTACAGGGGGAGCACAGATACGCAGTATTTT.

The chain carries TRBV25-1 and TRBJ1-4; D is unresolved. Germline V gene lookup returns CDR1 MGHDK and CDR2 SYGVNS. Trimming cost V 6 bases and J 0 bases, with 11 bases left between them. This CDR3 has 15 amino acids. CDR3 amino acids: CASRVTAATNEKLFF. The CDR3 nucleotides are TGTGCCAGCAGAGTGACGGCGGCAACTAATGAAAAACTGTTTTTT.

The V and J genes are TRBV10-3 and TRBJ1-6; TRBD1 aligns across 9 bases. Germline assignment: CDR1 ENHRY and CDR2 SYGVKD. The ends lost 6 bases at V and 13 bases at J; junction bases unmatched: 10. This CDR3 is built from 14 residues. CDR3 sequence reads: CAIRPGQGSRPLHF. DNA for the CDR3: TGTGCCATCAGACCGGGACAGGGATCCCGCCCCCTCCACTTT.

The chain has TRBV7-3 and TRBJ2-7; 7 bases are shared with TRBD2. Germline CDR1 is SGHTA and CDR2 is FQGTGA. Unmatched junction bases numbered 5, after V lost 4 bases and J lost 2 bases. The CDR3 is 14 amino acids. The DNA for the CDR3 is TGTGCCAGCAGCTCACTAGCGACTGCCTACGAGCAGTACGTC. Its translation is CASSSLATAYEQYV.

The V and J genes are TRBV2 and TRBJ2-3; TRBD2 matches 10 bases. Germline CDR1 SNHLY, CDR2 FYNNEI. V trimming: 5 bases; J trimming: 8 bases; junction bases outside the gene matches: 10. The CDR3 consists of 15 residues. Here the CDR3 DNA reads TGTGCCAGCAGTCCCAGCGGGGGGGCCAGAGGTACGCAGTATTTT. This gives the protein CASSPSGGARGTQYF.

The rearrangement links TRBV19 to TRBJ2-1; 7 positions agree with TRBD2. Per the germline V gene, CDR1 is LNHDA and CDR2 is SQIVND (reference sequence). After removal of 3 bases from V and 0 bases from J, the junction contained 8 bases not matched to a gene. The length of the CDR3 is 17 residues. The CDR3 nucleotides read TGTGCCAGTAGTATTATAGGGGAGGGAAGCTCCTACAATGAGCAGTTCTTC. This translates into CASSIIGEGSSYNEQFF.

This clone was recorded once. CDR3 sequence reads: CASGSGGANVLTF. DNA of the CDR3: TGTGCCAGTGGCTCGGGTGGGGCCAACGTCCTGACTTTC. This chain joins TRBV19 and TRBJ2-6; D not certain. Trimming pared 8 bases from V and 3 bases from J, leaving 8 bases between. The germline V gene has CDR1 LNHDA and CDR2 SQIVND (reference sequence). CDR3 length: 13 amino acids.

The J gene is TRBJ1-4, the V gene TRBV7-8; weak D call: TRBD1 (6 bases). This CDR3 contains 15 residues. Trimming removed 1 base from V and 12 bases from J, with 18 bases in between. CDR1 and CDR2 (germline): SGHVS, FQNEAQ. CDR3 sequence: CASSLGRGRRTELFF. The CDR3 bases are TGTGCCAGCAGCTTAGGCAGGGGAAGGCGTACTGAACTGTTTTTT. The variable domain in full, with the rest retrieved from reference TRBV7-8 and TRBJ1-4, is GAGVSQSPRYKVAKRGQDVALRCDPISGHVSLFWYQQALGQGPEFLTYFQNEAQLDKSGLPSDRFFAERPEGSVSTLKIQRTQQEDSAVYLCASSLGRGRRTELFFGSGTQLSVL.

This chain connects TRBV18 to TRBJ2-1, with D maybe TRBD2 (5 bases). CDR1 is KGHSH and CDR2 is LQKENI in the germline V gene. Deletions cut 3 bases from V and 3 bases from J, with 18 bases between. There are 17 residues in the CDR3. CDR3 sequence (DNA): TGTGCCAGCTCACCCTCTCCGGGGAACCCCGTCTACAATGAGCAGTTCTTC. This sequence encodes CASSPSPGNPVYNEQFF.

The chain combines TRBV7-9 with TRBJ1-1; D call uncertain. Germline V gives CDR1 SEHNR, CDR2 FQNEAQ (reference sequence). V was clipped by 1 base and J by 1 base, with 7 bases between them. This CDR3 comprises 14 residues. The CDR3 reads CASSLGTKNTEAFF. The CDR3 DNA is TGTGCCAGCAGCTTAGGTACAAAGAACACTGAAGCTTTCTTT.

The CDR3 coding sequence is TGCGCCAGCAGCTTGAACAGGGGTTACAATTCACCCCTCCACTTT. Translating it yields CASSLNRGYNSPLHF. This chain connects TRBV5-1 to TRBJ1-6, with TRBD1 matching over 7 bases. CDR1 is SGHRS and CDR2 is YFSETQ in the germline V gene. CDR3 size: 15 residues. With 1 base clipped from V and 7 bases from J, the junction kept 5 bases outside the gene matches.

This clone was counted between two and nine times. This chain joins TRBV21-1 and TRBJ1-1. TRBV21-1 is termed a pseudogene. This CDR3 spans 17 amino acids. The CDR3 sequence is CASSNGKGRHMNTEAFF. The CDR3 DNA reads as TGTGCCAGCAGCAATGGGAAAGGGAGACACATGAACACTGAAGCTTTCTTT.

Details on this clone: Within the sample, other DNA sequences also encode this same CDR3. This rearrangement joins TRBV7-2 to TRBJ2-7; 7 nucleotides line up with TRBD1. From germline, CDR1 is SGHTA and CDR2 FQGNSA. The V segment lost 2 bases and the J segment 1 base; nucleotides outside the gene matches: 2. The CDR3 has 14 amino acids. CDR3 amino acids: CASSLSRGSYEQYF. For the CDR3, the DNA is TGTGCCAGCAGCTTATCCAGGGGGTCCTACGAGCAGTACTTC.

This clone has ten or more counts. The rearrangement joins TRBV28 to TRBJ2-7; 8 bases fit TRBD1. Trimming cost V 5 bases and J 2 bases; bases outside gene matches: 8. This CDR3 comprises 15 residues. Germline CDR1 and CDR2: MDHEN and SYDVKM. CDR3 nucleotides: TGTGCCAGCAGTCCCGACAGGGGAAACCCCTACGAGCAGTACGTC. This translates into CASSPDRGNPYEQYV.

V and J are TRBV6-1 and TRBJ2-7; D unclear. In germline, CDR1 is MNHNS, CDR2 SASEGT. The length of the CDR3 is 16 residues. Trimming took off 0 bases at V and 2 bases at J, with 14 bases between the two ends. CDR3 loop: CASSEAPGPAPYEQYF. The CDR3 DNA follows: TGTGCCAGCAGTGAAGCGCCAGGCCCGGCTCCCTACGAGCAGTACTTC.

The CDR3 protein is CAISGTSGGDNEQFF. The CDR3 DNA reads TGTGCCATCAGTGGGACTAGCGGGGGAGACAATGAGCAGTTCTTC. The rearrangement joins TRBV10-3 to TRBJ2-1, with 13 bases aligning to TRBD2. Germline values: CDR1 ENHRY, CDR2 SYGVKD. V was clipped by 4 bases and J by 5 bases; unmatched bases: 2. The CDR3 runs 15 residues.

V gene TRBV7-2 combines with J gene TRBJ2-3; 10 nucleotides match TRBD2. V lost 0 bases to trimming and J lost 3 bases; unmatched junction nucleotides: 0. Germline values: CDR1 SGHTA, CDR2 FQGNSA. The CDR3 contains 15 residues. The CDR3 nucleotides read TGTGCCAGCAGCTTAGCAGCGGGAGGGACAGATACGCAGTATTTT. Protein product: CASSLAAGGTDTQYF.

The rearrangement uses TRBV19 and TRBJ2-5; TRBD1 is a possible D gene (5 bases). The CDR3 extends over 13 amino acids. Germline values: CDR1 LNHDA, CDR2 SQIVND (reference sequence). Trimming took 1 base from V and 5 from J, leaving 8 bases between them. The CDR3 spells CASSIGQSETQYF. CDR3 sequence (DNA): TGTGCCAGTAGTATAGGACAGTCGGAGACCCAGTACTTC.

The chain couples TRBV7-2 to TRBJ2-5; 7 bases agree with TRBD2. In germline, CDR1 is SGHTA, CDR2 FQGNSA. CDR3 size: 14 residues. V shed 4 bases, J shed 3 bases, and the junction held 5 bases outside the gene matches. The CDR3 region has the DNA TGTGCCAGCAGCTCCTACGGGGGGAAAGAGACCCAGTACTTC. This sequence encodes CASSSYGGKETQYF.

This clone was found a few times. This chain joins TRBV5-4 and TRBJ2-7, with a weak D call TRBD2 (6 bases). Trimming removed 0 bases from V and 6 bases from J, with 13 bases in between. Per germline, CDR1 SGHNT and CDR2 YYREEE (reference sequence). The CDR3 runs to 14 residues. The CDR3 spells CASSLVGGGPEQYF. The CDR3 nucleotides are TGTGCCAGCAGCTTGGTGGGGGGAGGTCCCGAGCAGTACTTC.

The rearrangement uses TRBV11-3 and TRBJ1-2, with 9 bases lining up with TRBD1. V shed 5 bases, J shed 3 bases, and the junction held 10 bases outside the gene matches. The CDR3 length is 16 residues. From germline, CDR1 is SGHNT and CDR2 YENEEA. The CDR3 here is CASSPPGTGNDYGYTF. In DNA, the CDR3 is TGTGCCAGCAGCCCGCCCGGGACAGGGAATGACTATGGCTACACCTTC. Full variable domain (outside the CDR3, taken from reference TRBV11-3 and TRBJ1-2): EAGVVQSPRYKIIEKKQPVAFWCNPISGHNTLYWYLQNLGQGPELLIRYENEEAVDDSQLPKDRFSAERLKGVDSTLKIQPAELGDSAVYLCASSPPGTGNDYGYTFGSGTRLTVV.

The chain combines TRBV12-5 with TRBJ2-3, with 10 bases fitting TRBD2. CDR1 LGHNT and CDR2 FRNRAP come from the germline V gene. This CDR3 has 16 amino acids. With V trimmed by 6 bases and J by 2 bases, 8 bases remained unmatched. The CDR3 protein is CASGLGAGGPTDTQYF. CDR3 DNA: TGTGCTAGTGGCCTGGGAGCGGGAGGGCCCACAGATACGCAGTATTTT.

This clone was picked up a small number of times. This chain uses TRBV6-2 or TRBV6-3 with TRBJ2-7, with TRBD1 identical over 7 bases. Germline V gives CDR1 MNHEY, CDR2 SVGEGT. The junction had 8 bases not matched to a gene; V was cut back by 5 bases and J by 1 base. This CDR3 is 15 amino acids long. The CDR3 loop is CASSRPGTASYEQYF. The CDR3 region has the DNA TGTGCCAGCAGTCGACCCGGGACAGCTTCCTACGAGCAGTACTTC.